A selection of T cell receptor beta chains follows, all from one sample in a study of blood T cell repertoires in COVID-19. Profiled with immunoSEQ multiplex PCR; TCRdb holds only in-frame clones, not every one. This table holds some 490,000 clones, roughly 85% found once. Sample: peripheral blood. These receptors came from a human donor in a cohort sampled during active COVID-19. Both conserved end residues are part of each CDR3. Fields, in order: V gene, J gene, clone size, CDR3 protein. A clone size is listed for some rows: how often the clone was seen (once, few, many), or a class if it is expanded.

>TRBV19|TRBJ1-5|-
CASSIDLGSLPQHF
>TRBV3-1/TRBV3-2|TRBJ1-1|-
CASSQGGNTEAFF
>TRBV7-9|TRBJ1-4|-
CASSSIGTGGGGKLFF
>TRBV9|TRBJ2-7|-
CASSVGFSGNSYEQYF
>TRBV10-3|TRBJ1-1|-
CAISRDRGKTEAFF
>TRBV11-1|TRBJ2-7|-
CASRIRDRFYEQYF
>TRBV19|TRBJ2-1|-
CASSTSGSAYNEQFF
>TRBV5-1|TRBJ2-2|-
CASSLDRGGTGELFF
>TRBV7-9|TRBJ1-2|-
CASRTDTGLHGYTF
>TRBV18|TRBJ2-3|once
CASSPSPASGMPQYF
>TRBV6-5|TRBJ2-1|-
CASSYHQTILNEQFF
>TRBV27|TRBJ2-1|-
CAVGPRSGVLFYNEQFF
>TRBV6-1|TRBJ2-2|-
CASSEAFIGANTGELFF
>TRBV19|TRBJ1-5|-
CASSIQQSNQPQHF
>TRBV27|TRBJ1-1|-
CASSLSQGSGNTEAFF
>TRBV19|TRBJ2-5|-
CASSMGQKETQYF
>TRBV30|TRBJ2-3|once
CAWSMGDSTRTDTQYF
>TRBV28|TRBJ2-7|-
CASLTTRVTSGRGPYEQYF
>TRBV28|TRBJ2-3|-
CASTRGGAPDTQYF
>TRBV18|TRBJ1-1|-
CASSPREQGFEAFF
>TRBV7-9|TRBJ2-3|-
CASSIGLAGGKTDTQYF
>TRBV5-1|TRBJ1-2|once
CASTPSLGSYGYTF
>TRBV28|TRBJ2-1|-
CASSSTGIPSNEQFF
>TRBV7-2|TRBJ1-2|-
CASSRGVLNWGYTF
>TRBV7-6|TRBJ2-2|few
CASSYLAGSIGELFF
>TRBV13|TRBJ2-5|-
CASSLGGGREETQYF
>TRBV9|TRBJ2-5|-
CASSPSGVSETQYF
>TRBV5-4|TRBJ2-1|-
CASSPGAGGPNNEQFF
>TRBV6-4|TRBJ2-1|-
CASSVLAGGGNEQFF
>TRBV18|TRBJ2-1|-
CASSPPAGYSYNEQFF
>TRBV15|TRBJ2-1|-
CATSRDLAGATYNEQFF
>TRBV27|TRBJ1-1|-
CASSWGWGLNTEAFF
>TRBV30|TRBJ2-7|-
CAWSADRADPYEQYF
>TRBV18|TRBJ2-1|-
CASSPPGQGYNEQFF
>TRBV3-1/TRBV3-2|TRBJ2-5|-
CASSLQTGNWETQYF
>TRBV19|TRBJ1-1|-
CASSPFPTEMNTEAFF
>TRBV15|TRBJ1-4|-
CAAARIATNEKLFF